This T cell receptor (beta chain) emerged from a study of blood T cells in healthy people across ages. A J-beta primer mix and a sample-barcoded 5' primer were used in a second PCR of roughly 6 to 11 cycles. Researchers report that a template-switch adaptor with 12 random nucleotides tagged each cDNA molecule. One entry per CDR3 protein, called by TCRdb with MiXCR from the 5' RACE reads. The sample lists 1.5 million to 2 million distinct CDR3 sequences; almost 35% were seen once. Findings and limits, study-wide: No one knew whether donors had CMV, which possibly confounded expanded clonotype changes.

Donors were healthy Caucasian individuals from Russia aged roughly 6 to 100. This clonotype was counted between two and nine times. Its specificity is not known. The TCR was taken from a woman aged 25 to 39 in good health. The sample was blood.

The CDR3, as DNA: TGTGCCAGCAGCGCACCACCTCTTTACGAGCAGTACTTC. Translating it yields CASSAPPLYEQYF. V is TRBV9 and J is TRBJ2-7; D ambiguous. With 3 bases removed from V and 4 bases from J, the gap between germline ends came to 11 bases. The germline V gene encodes CDR1 SGDLS and CDR2 YYNGEE. CDR3 length: 13 amino acids.